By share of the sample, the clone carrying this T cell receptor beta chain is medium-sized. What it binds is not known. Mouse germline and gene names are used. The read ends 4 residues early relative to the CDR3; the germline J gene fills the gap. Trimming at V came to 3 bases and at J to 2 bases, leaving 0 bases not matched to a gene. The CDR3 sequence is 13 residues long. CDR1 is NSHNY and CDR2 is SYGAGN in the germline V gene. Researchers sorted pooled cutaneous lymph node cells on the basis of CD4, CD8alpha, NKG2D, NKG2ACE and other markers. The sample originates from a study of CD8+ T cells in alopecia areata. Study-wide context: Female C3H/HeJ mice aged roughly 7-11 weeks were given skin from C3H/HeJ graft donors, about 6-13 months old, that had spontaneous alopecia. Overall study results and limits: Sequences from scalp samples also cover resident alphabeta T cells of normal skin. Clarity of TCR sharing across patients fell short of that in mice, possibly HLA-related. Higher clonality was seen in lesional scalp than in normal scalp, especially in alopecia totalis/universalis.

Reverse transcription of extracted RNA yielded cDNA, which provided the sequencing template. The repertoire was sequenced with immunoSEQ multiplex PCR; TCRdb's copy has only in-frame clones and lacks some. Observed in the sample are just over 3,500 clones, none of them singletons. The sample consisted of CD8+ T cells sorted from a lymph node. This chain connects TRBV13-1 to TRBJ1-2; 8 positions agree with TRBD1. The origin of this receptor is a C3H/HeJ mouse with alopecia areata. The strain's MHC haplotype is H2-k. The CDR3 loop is CASSGTGNSDYTF. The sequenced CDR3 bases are TGTGCCAGCAGTGGGACAGGGAACTCC.